This TCR beta chain appears in the sequencing data of a study of read filtering for tumor transcriptome and immune sequencing. Study at large: R-ISS stage counts were roughly eight for I, about 16 for II, about 7 for III.

From about 400 ng of RNA, a library with molecular barcoded alpha/delta and beta/gamma adaptors was made. In TCRdb, the reads were re-called with MiXCR into one record per CDR3 protein. The table shows roughly 130,000 distinct CDR3 sequences, with roughly 13% occurring only once. This clonotype was counted many times. The ends were cut back, 7 bases at V and 0 bases at J, with 7 bases in the middle. From germline, CDR1 is SNHLY and CDR2 FYNNEI. The CDR3 covers 13 residues. The sequence derives from a donor aged 40 or over with multiple myeloma. Material for sequencing was a population of CD138-negative cells sorted from bone marrow. The chain joins TRBV2 to TRBJ2-1; D uncertain. This chain's CDR3 is CASTLSSYNEQFF. DNA of the CDR3: TGTGCCAGCACCTTGAGCTCCTACAATGAGCAGTTCTTC.